These 27 T cell receptor beta chains came from one sample sequenced in a study of Graves' ophthalmopathy and Graves' hyperthyroidism. Amplification of TCR beta CDR3 regions used RNA transcripts. An initial RT-PCR round employing HTBI primers preceded a second-round multiplex PCR. TCRdb re-derived calls from the multiplex PCR reads in MiXCR, one entry per CDR3 protein. The sample has about 620,000 distinct CDR3 sequences; approximately 22% are singletons. The sequencing input was peripheral blood. The receptors here all came from a woman younger than 30 with stable Graves' hyperthyroidism. Some clones in this sample may be carry-over from other donors' samples.

The CDR3 sequence is CASSPWGQGQETQYF. CDR3 bases: TGTGCCAGCAGCCCCTGGGGCCAGGGGCAAGAGACCCAGTACTTC. This rearrangement joins TRBV14 to TRBJ2-5; D perhaps matches TRBD1 (6 bases). V lost 4 bases and J 2 bases, leaving 14 bases between the germline ends. Germline V gene sequence: CDR1 SGHDN, CDR2 FVKESK. The CDR3 spans 15 residues. The full variable domain, with the rest looked up from reference TRBV14 and TRBJ2-5, is EAGVTQFPSHSVIEKGQTVTLRCDPISGHDNLYWYRRVMGKEIKFLLHFVKESKQDESGMPNNRFLAERTGGTYSTLKVQPAELEDSGVYFCASSPWGQGQETQYFGPGTRLLVL.

In this sample, this clonotype turned up many times. The chain joins TRBV6-5 to TRBJ1-5; D not certain. The CDR3 consists of 15 residues. V lost 0 bases and J lost 1, with 7 bases in between. Germline lookup yields CDR1 MNHEY and CDR2 SVGAGI. CDR3 nucleotide sequence: TGTGCCAGCAGTTACTCCAGAAGAAGCAATCAGCCCCAGCATTTT. It encodes CASSYSRRSNQPQHF.

Note on this clonotype: A junction end diverges from the germline sequence, so it may reflect a read error. The rearrangement joins TRBV5-1 to TRBJ2-5; 9 nucleotides align to TRBD2. Germline V gives CDR1 SGHRS, CDR2 YFSETQ. This CDR3 has 14 residues. CDR3 nucleotide sequence: TGCGCCAGCGGCTTGAGCGGGGGGTCAGAGACCCAGTACTTC. Protein: CASGLSGGSETQYF.

This clonotype occurred many times. The chain links TRBV6-1 to TRBJ1-1; the D is unclear. V was cut by 6 bases and J by 7 bases, with 15 bases left in between. The CDR3 runs 13 residues. The germline V gene has CDR1 MNHNS and CDR2 SASEGT. This chain's CDR3 is CASSSPGRSEAFF. CDR3 coding DNA: TGTGCCAGCAGCTCCCCTGGACGTAGTGAAGCTTTCTTT.

V gene TRBV12-3 or TRBV12-4 combines with J gene TRBJ1-1, with 8 nucleotides matching TRBD1. The trim removed 6 bases at V and 5 bases at J, leaving 11 bases unmatched. CDR3 size: 15 residues. The CDR3: CASSPPDRVVTEAFF. CDR3 bases: TGTGCCAGCAGCCCACCGGACAGGGTGGTGACTGAAGCTTTCTTT.

This clonotype was counted many times. V usage is TRBV5-1 and J usage is TRBJ2-7; D could derive from TRBD1 or TRBD2 (5 bases each). Between the trimmed V and J ends, which lost 3 bases and 5 bases, there was a span of 12 bases. CDR1 and CDR2 from the germline V gene are SGHRS and YFSETQ. This CDR3 has 13 residues. CDR3 in amino acids: CASSWGRLDEQYF. CDR3 sequence (DNA): TGCGCCAGCAGCTGGGGGAGACTGGACGAGCAGTACTTC.

This clonotype was picked up many times. V gene TRBV12-3 or TRBV12-4 combines with J gene TRBJ1-1; D is possibly TRBD1 (5 bases). Trimming left V 10 bases short and J 1 base short, with 13 bases between. This CDR3 comprises 13 residues. CDR3 DNA: TGTGCCACCATGGACACCAAGAACACTGAAGCTTTCTTT. This codes for CATMDTKNTEAFF.

Ten or more counts support this clonotype. The V call is TRBV19, the J call TRBJ1-1; TRBD1 might be the D (6 bases). This CDR3 region has 17 residues. Trimming removed 6 bases at V and 0 bases at J, with 20 bases between. Germline V gene lookup returns CDR1 LNHDA and CDR2 SQIVND (reference sequence). Written as DNA, the CDR3 is TGTGCCAGTAGGAAGAGCAGACAGGACCTTATGAACACTGAAGCTTTCTTT. This sequence encodes CASRKSRQDLMNTEAFF.

The chain has TRBV5-1 and TRBJ2-7; D gene uncertain. Trimming took 4 bases from V and 3 from J, leaving 8 bases between them. The CDR3 is made up of 12 amino acids. Germline loops: CDR1 SGHRS, CDR2 YFSETQ. CDR3 coding DNA: TGCGCCAGCAGCATTGGAAACTACGAGCAGTACTTC. Translated, it gives CASSIGNYEQYF.

Only a few counts were recorded for this clonotype. CDR3 residues: CASNRGLAAFLHEAQYF. DNA for the CDR3: TGTGCCAGCAACCGAGGACTAGCGGCGTTTTTGCATGAGGCCCAGTACTTC. The chain uses TRBV28 and TRBJ2-5; 10 bases match TRBD2. CDR1 MDHEN and CDR2 SYDVKM come from the germline V gene. The CDR3 sequence is 17 residues long. With V trimmed by 7 bases and J by 9 bases, 20 bases remained unmatched.

The V and J genes are TRBV6-1 and TRBJ1-1; D call uncertain. The CDR3 is made up of 13 amino acids. Germline loops: CDR1 MNHNS, CDR2 SASEGT. V was shortened by 2 bases and J by 5 bases, with 9 bases between the two germline ends. Here the CDR3 reads CASSEFVGTEAFF. CDR3 coding DNA: TGTGCCAGCAGTGAATTTGTGGGTACTGAAGCTTTCTTT.

CDR3 nucleotides: TGTGCCAGGTCAGGGCTGCGGGACCGTACCTACGAGCAGTACTTC. Translation gives CARSGLRDRTYEQYF. This rearrangement joins TRBV6-7 to TRBJ2-7, with TRBD2 as a possible D gene (6 bases). TRBV6-7 belongs to the ORF category, with a function that is uncertain. V was cut by 9 bases and J by 2 bases, with 20 bases left in between. This CDR3 contains 15 residues.

This clonotype occurred many times. This chain connects TRBV6-5 to TRBJ1-3; D uncertain. V lost 0 bases to trimming and J lost 0 bases, with 12 bases between them. Looked up from germline, CDR1 is MNHEY and CDR2 is SVGAGI. CDR3 length: 17 amino acids. The CDR3 sequence is CASSYSYPDSSGNTIYF. In DNA, the CDR3 is TGTGCCAGCAGTTACTCGTACCCAGATTCCTCTGGAAACACCATATATTTT.

This clonotype was detected ten times or more. CDR3 in amino acids: CASSYSYGAGNTIYF. The CDR3 DNA reads TGTGCCAGCAGTTACTCATACGGGGCTGGAAACACCATATATTTT. The chain uses TRBV6-5 and TRBJ1-3; no reliable D call. V was shortened by 0 bases and J by 2 bases, with 8 bases between the two germline ends. The germline V gene has CDR1 MNHEY and CDR2 SVGAGI. The CDR3 totals 15 residues.

The J gene is TRBJ1-6, the V gene TRBV7-2, with 8 nucleotides matching TRBD1. The CDR3 extends over 16 amino acids. V lost 6 bases to trimming and J lost 9 bases; unmatched junction nucleotides: 13. In germline, CDR1 is SGHTA, CDR2 FQGNSA. CDR3: CASSYSIDRGGSPLHF. Here the CDR3 DNA reads TGTGCCAGCAGTTACTCGATAGACAGGGGAGGTTCACCCCTCCACTTT.

This clonotype was seen repeatedly, ten times or more. The genes are TRBV19 and TRBJ2-7, with 9 bases matching TRBD1. V lost 6 bases to trimming and J lost 6 bases; unmatched junction nucleotides: 9. Germline CDR1 reads LNHDA; CDR2 reads SQIVND (reference sequence). CDR3 length: 14 amino acids. CDR3 sequence: CASSDRGGSTEQYF. The CDR3 DNA sequence: TGTGCCAGTAGCGACAGGGGGGGGTCTACCGAGCAGTACTTC.

This clonotype appeared many times. The V and J genes are TRBV2 and TRBJ1-5; the match to TRBD1 covers 11 bases. The CDR3 extends over 14 amino acids. Germline V CDR1 and CDR2: SNHLY, FYNNEI. V dropped 6 bases and J dropped 6; count of bases not matched to a gene: 4. CDR3 protein: CASRMGQGGQPQHF. CDR3 coding DNA: TGTGCCAGCAGGATGGGACAGGGGGGTCAGCCCCAGCATTTT.

This clonotype was detected ten times or more. The chain joins TRBV29-1 to TRBJ1-1; weak D call: TRBD1 (6 bases). The germline gives CDR1 SQVTM, CDR2 ANQGSEA. The CDR3 is 12 amino acids. The V end was cut by 7 bases, the J end by 0 bases, with 9 bases between. CDR3 bases: TGCAGCGCTGGACAGATGAACACTGAAGCTTTCTTT. Protein: CSAGQMNTEAFF.

The chain employs TRBV6-5 and TRBJ1-3; 8 bases are a match to TRBD1. Trimming took 0 bases from V and 5 from J; bases not matched to a gene: 6. The germline CDR1 and CDR2 sequences are MNHEY and SVGAGI. CDR3 length equals 16 residues. The CDR3 DNA sequence: TGTGCCAGCAGTTACTCGACTACAGGGGGACGAAACACCATATATTTT. As protein: CASSYSTTGGRNTIYF.

In its sample, this clonotype was seen many times. The chain carries TRBV28 and TRBJ1-1; D ambiguous. The germline V and J ends were trimmed by 3 bases and 6 bases, with 8 bases remaining between them. CDR3 size: 12 residues. CDR1 MDHEN and CDR2 SYDVKM come from the germline V gene. The CDR3 DNA reads TGTGCCAGCAGTTTGTTCTCATCTGAAGCTTTCTTT. This sequence encodes CASSLFSSEAFF.

The chain combines TRBV24-1 with TRBJ2-5, with 10 bases matching TRBD1. The V and J ends lost 2 bases and 3 bases, in that order; junction bases with no gene match: 2. The germline gives CDR1 KGHDR, CDR2 SFDVKD. This CDR3 comprises 15 residues. The CDR3 DNA follows: TGTGCCACCAGTGATTGGGGACAGGGGAAAGAGACCCAGTACTTC. Residues: CATSDWGQGKETQYF.

This clonotype turned up a few times. The V call is TRBV11-1, the J call TRBJ1-1; possibly TRBD1 for D (5 bases). The germline CDR1 and CDR2 sequences are SGHAT and FQDESV (reference sequence). The CDR3 consists of 14 residues. Trimming stripped 5 bases from V and 4 bases from J, with 14 bases between. For the CDR3, the DNA is TGTGCCAGCAGCCAACAGGAGGCGGGCACTGAAGCTTTCTTT. Translation gives CASSQQEAGTEAFF.

The sample holds one count of this clonotype. The chain uses TRBV20-1 and TRBJ2-5; no definite D call. V lost 5 bases, J lost 7 bases, and 14 bases lay in between. CDR3 size: 12 residues. Looked up from germline, CDR1 is DFQATT and CDR2 is SNEGSKA (reference sequence). The CDR3 DNA reads TGCAGTGCTCCAGGACGGTGGGGGACCCAGTACTTC. Encoded protein: CSAPGRWGTQYF.

V gene TRBV2 combines with J gene TRBJ2-2; D gene unclear. V was pared by 0 bases and J by 6 bases, with 5 bases between. Germline V lookup: CDR1 SNHLY, CDR2 FYNNEI. The CDR3 sequence is 13 residues long. The CDR3 sequence is CASSEALAGELFF. The CDR3 DNA follows: TGTGCCAGCAGTGAAGCTTTGGCCGGGGAGCTGTTTTTT.

The chain combines TRBV27 with TRBJ1-1; D gene unclear. The CDR3 is 16 residues long. Germline V lookup: CDR1 MNHEY, CDR2 SMNVEV (reference sequence). V was shortened by 5 bases and J by 3 bases, with 19 bases between the two germline ends. The CDR3 is CASSPLQYLRDTEAFF. The CDR3, as DNA: TGTGCCAGCAGTCCACTACAGTACCTTAGGGACACTGAAGCTTTCTTT.

This rearrangement joins TRBV6-1 to TRBJ1-2; TRBD1 agrees at 8 bases. Unmatched junction bases numbered 6, after V lost 7 bases and J lost 2 bases. The CDR3 is 14 amino acids. Germline V gene data show CDR1 as MNHNS and CDR2 as SASEGT. The CDR3 DNA sequence: TGTGCCAGCAACCGGGGACAGGCGAACTATGGCTACACCTTC. Its protein product is CASNRGQANYGYTF.

Ten or more counts support this clonotype. This chain uses TRBV7-2 with TRBJ2-7; D gene ambiguous. There are 11 residues in the CDR3. The V and J ends lost 2 bases and 4 bases respectively, with 3 bases between them. Germline values: CDR1 SGHTA, CDR2 FQGNSA. The CDR3 spells CASSLKYEQYF. DNA of the CDR3: TGTGCCAGCAGCTTAAAGTACGAGCAGTACTTC.